This TCR beta chain was identified in a study of blood T cell repertoires in COVID-19. Study-level background: Both acute and convalescent COVID-19 samples were obtained from the United States, Italy and Spain.

In the authors' workflow: Researchers report that nucleated cell counts were estimated from reference gene primer amplification. Some clones are missing from TCRdb's copy, which holds only in-frame ones; the method was immunoSEQ multiplex PCR. The V and J calls and clone size are taken from that table; D and trimming were inferred from the DNA. Among some 150,000 clones, around 89% were seen once, and the ten largest hold less than 3%. CDR1 and CDR2 from the germline V gene are SGHTA and FQGNSA. This CDR3 comprises 16 residues. The J segment lost 2 bases and the V segment lost 0 bases, leaving 0 bases of the junction unmatched.

This receptor was identified in a man in his 60s with active or convalescent COVID-19. The chain joins TRBV7-2 to TRBJ2-5; 13 bases agree with TRBD2. Sequencing was performed on peripheral blood. The CDR3 region has the DNA TGTGCCAGCAGCTTAGCACTAGCGGGGGGGCAAGAGACCCAGTACTTC. Residues: CASSLALAGGQETQYF. Complete variable domain (other parts from reference TRBV7-2 and TRBJ2-5): GAGVSQSPSNKVTEKGKDVELRCDPISGHTALYWYRQSLGQGLEFLIYFQGNSAPDKSGLPSDRFSAERTGGSVSTLTIQRTQQEDSAVYLCASSLALAGGQETQYFGPGTRLLVL.